The clone carrying this T cell receptor beta chain was counted ten times or more. What it binds is unknown. This sample was included in a study of response to subunit inactivated influenza vaccine. Notes on the study in general: The authors proposed limited new T cell recruitment per seasonal influenza vaccination.

Each CDR3 protein is one row after TCRdb ran MiXCR on the RT-PCR reads. The sample lists more than 400,000 distinct CDR3 sequences, approximately 7.7% occurring once. The origin of this receptor is a man in his fifties or sixties who received an inactivated influenza vaccine. The sample was PBMCs from blood, taken roughly 24 months after vaccination.

In nucleotides, the CDR3 is TGTGCCAGCAGTTACCTTTGGACAGGTCGAGGGTACGAGCAGTACTTC. Protein: CASSYLWTGRGYEQYF. V gene TRBV6-2 or TRBV6-3 combines with J gene TRBJ2-7; 7 positions match TRBD1. This CDR3 region has 16 residues. Germline V gene lookup returns CDR1 MNHEY and CDR2 SVGEGT. After removal of 2 bases from V and 4 bases from J, the junction contained 11 bases not matched to a gene.